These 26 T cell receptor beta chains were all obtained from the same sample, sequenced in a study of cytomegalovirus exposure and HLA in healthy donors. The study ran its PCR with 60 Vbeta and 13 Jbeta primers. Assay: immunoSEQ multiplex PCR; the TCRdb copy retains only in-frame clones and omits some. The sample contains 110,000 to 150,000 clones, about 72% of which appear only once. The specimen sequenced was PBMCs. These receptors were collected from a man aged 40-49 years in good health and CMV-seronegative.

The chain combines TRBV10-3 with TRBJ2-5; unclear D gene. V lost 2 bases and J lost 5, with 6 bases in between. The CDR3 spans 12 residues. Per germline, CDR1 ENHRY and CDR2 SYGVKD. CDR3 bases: TGTGCCATCAGTGAGCCGAGGGAGACCCAGTACTTC. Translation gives CAISEPRETQYF.

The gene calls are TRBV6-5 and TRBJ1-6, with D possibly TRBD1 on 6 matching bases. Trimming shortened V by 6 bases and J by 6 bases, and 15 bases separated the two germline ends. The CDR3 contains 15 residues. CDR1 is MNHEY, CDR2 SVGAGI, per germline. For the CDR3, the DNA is TGTGCCAGCAGACCGCAGGGGCGCGTTAATTCACCCCTCCACTTT. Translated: CASRPQGRVNSPLHF.

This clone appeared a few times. The chain's CDR3 is CASSFFRTGDLYEQYF. The CDR3 DNA reads TGTGCCAGCAGCTTTTTCAGGACAGGGGACCTTTACGAGCAGTACTTC. The chain joins TRBV5-6 to TRBJ2-7; 9 nucleotides line up with TRBD1. From germline, CDR1 is SGHDT and CDR2 YYEEEE. Trimming cost V 2 bases and J 4 bases; bases outside gene matches: 10. The CDR3 spans 16 residues.

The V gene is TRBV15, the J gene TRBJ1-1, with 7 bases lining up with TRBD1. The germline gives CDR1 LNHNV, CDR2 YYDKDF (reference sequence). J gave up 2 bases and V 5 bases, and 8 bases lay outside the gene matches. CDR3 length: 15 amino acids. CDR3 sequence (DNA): TGTGCCACCAGCGTAGGGGGACAGCGAAACACTGAAGCTTTCTTT. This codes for CATSVGGQRNTEAFF.

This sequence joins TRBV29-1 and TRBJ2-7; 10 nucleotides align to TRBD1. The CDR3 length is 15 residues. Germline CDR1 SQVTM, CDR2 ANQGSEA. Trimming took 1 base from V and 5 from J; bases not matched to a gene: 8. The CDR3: CSVEGSRTGGNEQYF. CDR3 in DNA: TGCAGCGTTGAAGGTTCAAGGACAGGGGGGAACGAGCAGTACTTC.

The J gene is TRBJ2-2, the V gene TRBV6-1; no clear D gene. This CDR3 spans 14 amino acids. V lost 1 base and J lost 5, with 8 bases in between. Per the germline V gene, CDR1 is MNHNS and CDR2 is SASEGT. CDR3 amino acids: CASSEGPTTGELFF. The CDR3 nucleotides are TGTGCCAGCAGTGAAGGGCCCACGACCGGGGAGCTGTTTTTT.

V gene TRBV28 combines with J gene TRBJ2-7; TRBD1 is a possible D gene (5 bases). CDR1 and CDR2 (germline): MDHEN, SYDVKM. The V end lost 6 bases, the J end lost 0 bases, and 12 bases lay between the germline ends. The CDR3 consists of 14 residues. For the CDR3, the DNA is TGTGCCAGCAGCCCCGGACAAGCCTCCTACGAGCAGTACTTC. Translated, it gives CASSPGQASYEQYF. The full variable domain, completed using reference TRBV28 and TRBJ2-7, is DVKVTQSSRYLVKRTGEKVFLECVQDMDHENMFWYRQDPGLGLRLIYFSYDVKMKEKGDIPEGYSVSREKKERFSLILESASTNQTSMYLCASSPGQASYEQYFGPGTRLTVT.

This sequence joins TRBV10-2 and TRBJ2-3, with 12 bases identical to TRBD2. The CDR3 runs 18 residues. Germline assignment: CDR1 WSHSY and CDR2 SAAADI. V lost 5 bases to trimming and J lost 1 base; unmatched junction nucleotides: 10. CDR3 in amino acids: CASSRLAGDLFRTDTQYF. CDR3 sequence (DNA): TGCGCCAGCAGTCGACTAGCGGGGGACCTCTTTCGCACAGATACGCAGTATTTT.

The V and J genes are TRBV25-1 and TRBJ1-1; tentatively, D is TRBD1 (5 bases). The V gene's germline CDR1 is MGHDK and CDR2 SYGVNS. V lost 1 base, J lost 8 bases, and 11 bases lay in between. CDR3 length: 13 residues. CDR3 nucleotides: TGTGCCAGCAGTGAATTCCAGGGTACCGAAGCTTTCTTT. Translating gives CASSEFQGTEAFF.

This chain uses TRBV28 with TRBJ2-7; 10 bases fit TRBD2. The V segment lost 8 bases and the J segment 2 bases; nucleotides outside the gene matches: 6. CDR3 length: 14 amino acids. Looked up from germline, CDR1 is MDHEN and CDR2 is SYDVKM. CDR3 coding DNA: TGTGCCAGCGAGACTAGCGGGTCTCCCTACGAGCAGTACTTC. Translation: CASETSGSPYEQYF.

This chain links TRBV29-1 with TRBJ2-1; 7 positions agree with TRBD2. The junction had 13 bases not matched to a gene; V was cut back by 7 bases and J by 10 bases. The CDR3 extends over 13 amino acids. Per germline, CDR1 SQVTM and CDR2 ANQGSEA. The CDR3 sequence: CSASERDRGEQFF. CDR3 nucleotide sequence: TGCAGCGCCTCCGAGCGGGACCGTGGGGAGCAGTTCTTC.

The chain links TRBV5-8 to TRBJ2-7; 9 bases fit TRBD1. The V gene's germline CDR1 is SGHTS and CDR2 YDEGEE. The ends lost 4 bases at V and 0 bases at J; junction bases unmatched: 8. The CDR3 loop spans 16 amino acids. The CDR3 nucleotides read TGTGCCAGCAGCCGCCAGGGGACAGGGTACTCCTACGAGCAGTACTTC. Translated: CASSRQGTGYSYEQYF.

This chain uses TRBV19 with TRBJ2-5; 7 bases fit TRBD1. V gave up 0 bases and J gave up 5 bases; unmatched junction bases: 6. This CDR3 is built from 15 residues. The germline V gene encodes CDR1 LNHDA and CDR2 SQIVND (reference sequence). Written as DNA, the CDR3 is TGTGCCAGTAGTATAGAGACAGGGCCGCCGGAGACCCAGTACTTC. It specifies CASSIETGPPETQYF.

The CDR3 DNA reads as TGCGCCAGCAGCCCAAAACCCCTAGCGGGAGGCGCAACTAGCACAGATACGCAGTATTTT. The encoded protein is CASSPKPLAGGATSTDTQYF. The chain has TRBV4-3 and TRBJ2-3; 11 bases match TRBD2. V lost 4 bases to trimming and J lost 0 bases; unmatched junction nucleotides: 15. The CDR3 is 20 amino acids. Germline V CDR1 and CDR2: LGHNA, YSLEER.

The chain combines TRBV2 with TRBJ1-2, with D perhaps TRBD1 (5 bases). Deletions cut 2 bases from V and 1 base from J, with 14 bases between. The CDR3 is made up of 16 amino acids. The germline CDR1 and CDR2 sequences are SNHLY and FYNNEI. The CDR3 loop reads CASSERWRDLNYGYTF. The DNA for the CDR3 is TGTGCCAGCAGTGAACGGTGGAGGGACCTTAACTATGGCTACACCTTC. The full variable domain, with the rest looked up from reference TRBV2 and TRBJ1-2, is EPEVTQTPSHQVTQMGQEVILRCVPISNHLYFYWYRQILGQKVEFLVSFYNNEISEKSEIFDDQFSVERPDGSNFTLKIRSTKLEDSAMYFCASSERWRDLNYGYTFGSGTRLTVV.

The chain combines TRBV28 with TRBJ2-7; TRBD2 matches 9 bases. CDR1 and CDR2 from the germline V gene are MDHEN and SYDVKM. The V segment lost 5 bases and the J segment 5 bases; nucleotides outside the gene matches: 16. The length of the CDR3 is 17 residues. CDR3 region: CASSPMGSQREDHEQYF. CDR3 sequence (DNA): TGTGCCAGCAGTCCCATGGGGTCCCAGCGGGAGGACCACGAGCAGTACTTC.

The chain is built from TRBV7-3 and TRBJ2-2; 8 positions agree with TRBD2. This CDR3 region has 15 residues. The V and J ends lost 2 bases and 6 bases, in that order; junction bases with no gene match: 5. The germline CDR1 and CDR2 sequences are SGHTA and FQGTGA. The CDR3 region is CASSLLASGPGELFF. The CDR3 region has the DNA TGTGCCAGCAGCTTATTGGCTAGCGGGCCCGGGGAGCTGTTTTTT.

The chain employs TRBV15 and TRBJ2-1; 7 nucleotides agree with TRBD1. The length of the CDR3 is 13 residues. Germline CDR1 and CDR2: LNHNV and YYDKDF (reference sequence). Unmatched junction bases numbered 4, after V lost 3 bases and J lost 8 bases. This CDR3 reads CATSSPTGDEQFF. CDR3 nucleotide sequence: TGTGCCACCAGCAGTCCAACAGGGGATGAGCAGTTCTTC.

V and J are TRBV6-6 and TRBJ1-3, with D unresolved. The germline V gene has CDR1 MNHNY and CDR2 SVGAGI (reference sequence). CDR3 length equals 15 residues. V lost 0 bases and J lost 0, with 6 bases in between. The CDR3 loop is CASSYSRDSGNTIYF. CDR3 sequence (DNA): TGTGCCAGCAGTTACTCAAGAGACTCTGGAAACACCATATATTTT.

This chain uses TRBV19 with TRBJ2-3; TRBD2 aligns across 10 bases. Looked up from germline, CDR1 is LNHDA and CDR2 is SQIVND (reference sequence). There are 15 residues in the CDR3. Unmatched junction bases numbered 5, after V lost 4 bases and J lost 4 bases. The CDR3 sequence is CASSKLAGFSDTQYF. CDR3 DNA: TGTGCCAGTAGTAAACTAGCGGGATTTTCAGATACGCAGTATTTT. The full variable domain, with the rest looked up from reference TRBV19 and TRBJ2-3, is DGGITQSPKYLFRKEGQNVTLSCEQNLNHDAMYWYRQDPGQGLRLIYYSQIVNDFQKGDIAEGYSVSREKKESFPLTVTSAQKNPTAFYLCASSKLAGFSDTQYFGPGTRLTVL.

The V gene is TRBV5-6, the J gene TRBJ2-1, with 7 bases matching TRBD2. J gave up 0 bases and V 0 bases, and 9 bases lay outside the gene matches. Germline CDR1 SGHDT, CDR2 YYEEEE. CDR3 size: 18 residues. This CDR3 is CASSLAGASGSSYNEQFF. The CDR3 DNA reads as TGTGCCAGCAGCTTGGCCGGCGCTAGCGGCAGCTCCTACAATGAGCAGTTCTTC.

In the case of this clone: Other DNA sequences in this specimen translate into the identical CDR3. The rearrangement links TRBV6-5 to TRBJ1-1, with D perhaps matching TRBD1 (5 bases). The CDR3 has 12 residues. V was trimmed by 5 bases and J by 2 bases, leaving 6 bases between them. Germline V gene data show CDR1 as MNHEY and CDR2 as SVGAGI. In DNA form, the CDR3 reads TGTGCCAGCAGTCAGGGTAACACTGAAGCTTTCTTT. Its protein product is CASSQGNTEAFF.

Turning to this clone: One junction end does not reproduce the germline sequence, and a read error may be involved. The CDR3 coding sequence is TGCGCCAGCAGCCAAAGAGGGGGCGATCAGCCCCAGAATTTT. It yields the protein CASSQRGGDQPQNF. The genes are TRBV4-1 and TRBJ1-5, with 7 nucleotides matching TRBD1. CDR3 size: 14 residues. Germline-derived CDR1 and CDR2 are MGHRA and YSYEKL.

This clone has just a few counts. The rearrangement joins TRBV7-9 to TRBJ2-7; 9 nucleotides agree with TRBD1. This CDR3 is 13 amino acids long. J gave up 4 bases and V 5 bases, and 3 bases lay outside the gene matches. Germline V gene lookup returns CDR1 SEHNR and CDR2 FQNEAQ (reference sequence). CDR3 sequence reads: CASSTDRGYEQYF. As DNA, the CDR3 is TGTGCCAGCAGCACGGACAGGGGTTACGAGCAGTACTTC.

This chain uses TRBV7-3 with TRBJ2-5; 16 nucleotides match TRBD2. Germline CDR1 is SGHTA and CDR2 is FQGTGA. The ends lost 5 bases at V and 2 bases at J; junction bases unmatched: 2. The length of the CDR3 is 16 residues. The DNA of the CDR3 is TGTGCCAGCAGCCCGGGACTAGCGGGGGGGCAAGAGACCCAGTACTTC. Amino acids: CASSPGLAGGQETQYF.

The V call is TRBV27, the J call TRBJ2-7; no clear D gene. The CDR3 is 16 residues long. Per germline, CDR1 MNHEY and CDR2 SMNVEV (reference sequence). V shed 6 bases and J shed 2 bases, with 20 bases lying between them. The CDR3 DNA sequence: TGTGCCAGCAGCCGAAGCGAGGCAGCAACGACCTACGAGCAGTACTTC. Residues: CASSRSEAATTYEQYF.